This TCR beta chain was sequenced for a study of cytomegalovirus exposure and HLA in healthy donors. Study-level points and caveats: Sequencing likely caused a cluster of highly shared sequence variants. Cytomegalovirus-associated TCR beta chains were listed, numbering some 150.

Concerning this clone: Its target is unknown.

Trimming cost V 10 bases and J 7 bases, with 25 bases left between them. Germline values: CDR1 ENHRY, CDR2 SYGVKD. The CDR3 contains 15 residues. The study ran its PCR with 60 Vbeta and 13 Jbeta primers. Repertoires were generated with immunoSEQ multiplex PCR, while TCRdb's copy carries only in-frame clones and drops some. The sample consists of 140,000 to 150,000 clones, approximately 79% of them appearing once. The receptor's source is a woman aged 40 to 50 in good health and CMV-seropositive. The sample comprised PBMCs. The chain couples TRBV10-3 to TRBJ1-2, with a tentative D call TRBD1 (6 bases). CDR3 coding DNA: TGTGCCACCTCTTCTGTGCAGGGACAAGAGTCTGGCTACACCTTC. Translated, it gives CATSSVQGQESGYTF.